The next 29 T cell receptor beta chains were all read from a single sample in a study of T cell responses to AZD1222 COVID-19 vaccine. Repertoires were generated with immunoSEQ multiplex PCR, while TCRdb's copy carries only in-frame clones and drops some. The table shows some 130,000 clones, with more than 75% occurring only once. The sequences come from peripheral blood, collected on day 0 of AZD1222 vaccination. The receptors were gathered from an adult in good health.

This chain links TRBV18 with TRBJ2-7, with TRBD1 identical over 8 bases. In germline, CDR1 is KGHSH, CDR2 LQKENI. The CDR3 contains 15 residues. J was trimmed by 10 bases and V by 0 bases; bases with no gene match: 11. CDR3 in DNA: TGTGCCAGCTCACCACCGGGACAGGTGCAAACGGGACAGTACTTC. Translated: CASSPPGQVQTGQYF.

The chain is built from TRBV18 and TRBJ1-4; D might be TRBD1 (5 bases). Deletions cut 6 bases from V and 5 bases from J, with 13 bases between. The CDR3 loop spans 14 amino acids. Germline V gives CDR1 KGHSH, CDR2 LQKENI. CDR3 sequence (DNA): TGTGCCAGCTCCGGGGGGAGAGAGAATGAAAAACTGTTTTTT. Its translation is CASSGGRENEKLFF.

This chain links TRBV5-6 with TRBJ1-2, with a possible D match to TRBD1 (6 bases). The CDR3 runs to 14 residues. Germline lookup yields CDR1 SGHDT and CDR2 YYEEEE. V lost 0 bases and J 7 bases, leaving 13 bases between the germline ends. CDR3 coding DNA: TGTGCCAGCAGCTTGGCCACAGGGCGCGGTGGCTACACCTTC. Its protein product is CASSLATGRGGYTF.

The chain uses TRBV27 and TRBJ1-2; no clear D gene. Germline CDR1 is MNHEY and CDR2 is SMNVEV (reference sequence). The CDR3 is 13 amino acids. The V and J ends lost 3 bases and 0 bases respectively, with 5 bases between them. The CDR3 region is CASSFSTNYGYTF. CDR3 nucleotides: TGTGCCAGCAGTTTTAGTACTAACTATGGCTACACCTTC.

V usage is TRBV18 and J usage is TRBJ1-2; no clear D. The germline gives CDR1 KGHSH, CDR2 LQKENI. The CDR3 extends over 14 amino acids. V lost 3 bases and J lost 6, with 14 bases in between. Written as DNA, the CDR3 is TGTGCCAGCTCACCGAGGCAGGAATGGGATGGCTACACCTTC. It codes for CASSPRQEWDGYTF.

The rearrangement uses TRBV5-5 and TRBJ2-6; D not resolved. V lost 3 bases and J lost 3, with 10 bases in between. The CDR3 has 15 amino acids. From germline, CDR1 is SGHKS and CDR2 YYEKEE (reference sequence). The CDR3 DNA sequence: TGTGCCAGCAGCTCTGCTTCTGGTGGGGCCAACGTCCTGACTTTC. The encoded protein is CASSSASGGANVLTF.

The chain links TRBV3-1 (or the pseudogene TRBV3-2) to TRBJ1-1; TRBD1 is a possible D gene (5 bases). Germline V gene lookup returns CDR1 LGHDT and CDR2 YNNKEL (reference sequence). Deletions cut 0 bases from V and 8 bases from J, with 19 bases between. This CDR3 is built from 16 residues. The CDR3 bases are TGTGCCAGCAGCCAAGAAACGAAGGGACCGGACCGCGAAGCTTTCTTT. It translates to CASSQETKGPDREAFF.

This chain joins TRBV5-4 and TRBJ1-3; D might be TRBD1 (6 bases). This CDR3 is 17 amino acids long. V was trimmed by 0 bases and J by 0 bases, leaving 13 bases between them. The germline gives CDR1 SGHNT, CDR2 YYREEE (reference sequence). The CDR3 loop is CASSLEGEVNSGNTIYF. CDR3 in DNA: TGTGCCAGCAGCTTGGAGGGGGAAGTGAACTCTGGAAACACCATATATTTT.

This clone appeared a single time. This chain uses TRBV7-8 with TRBJ1-2; 8 bases line up with TRBD1. CDR3 size: 12 residues. Per the germline V gene, CDR1 is SGHVS and CDR2 is FQNEAQ. The V and J ends lost 5 bases and 8 bases, in that order; junction bases with no gene match: 4. The CDR3 is CASSEGQAGYTF. The CDR3 DNA follows: TGTGCCAGCAGCGAGGGACAGGCAGGCTACACCTTC.

V gene TRBV10-3 combines with J gene TRBJ2-3; 7 bases agree with TRBD1. The trim removed 6 bases at V and 6 bases at J, leaving 3 bases unmatched. The germline V gene has CDR1 ENHRY and CDR2 SYGVKD. The CDR3 extends over 12 amino acids. The CDR3 DNA sequence: TGTGCCATCAGCCCGACAGGGGATACGCAGTATTTT. It yields the protein CAISPTGDTQYF.

V usage is TRBV16 and J usage is TRBJ2-4; TRBD2 matches 14 bases. The CDR3 contains 18 residues. Losses at the gene ends were 3 bases for V and 1 base for J; bases not matched to a gene: 5. CDR1 and CDR2 from the germline V gene are KGHSY and FQNENV. CDR3 nucleotides: TGTGCCAGCAGCCACCGCGGGACTAGCGGGGGTGCCAAAAACATTCAGTACTTC. The encoded protein is CASSHRGTSGGAKNIQYF.

The CDR3 spells CASSGQGGDTQYF. The CDR3 region has the DNA TGTGCCAGCTCAGGACAGGGAGGGGATACGCAGTATTTT. This sequence joins TRBV6-5 and TRBJ2-3; a possible D gene is TRBD1 (8 bases). V was cut by 8 bases and J by 6 bases, with 15 bases left in between. This CDR3 has 13 amino acids. Per germline, CDR1 MNHEY and CDR2 SVGAGI.

V and J are TRBV12-3 or TRBV12-4 and TRBJ2-3, with a possible D match to TRBD1 (5 bases). Trimming cost V 6 bases and J 10 bases, with 11 bases left between them. The CDR3 has 11 residues. Written as DNA, the CDR3 is TGTGCCAGCAGGGCAGGGATGTCGCAGTATTTT. Its translation is CASRAGMSQYF.

This chain links TRBV4-1 with TRBJ2-1, with 10 positions matching TRBD2. V dropped 3 bases and J dropped 0; count of bases not matched to a gene: 2. Germline loops: CDR1 MGHRA, CDR2 YSYEKL. The CDR3 is 16 residues long. The CDR3 region has the DNA TGCGCCAGCAGCCATAGCGGGGGGCTCTCCTACAATGAGCAGTTCTTC. Its protein product is CASSHSGGLSYNEQFF.

Here the CDR3 reads CSAQGAGYGTEAFF. The CDR3 DNA reads as TGCAGCGCCCAGGGGGCAGGATATGGCACTGAAGCTTTCTTT. The chain carries TRBV29-1 and TRBJ1-1; TRBD1 aligns across 8 bases. CDR1 and CDR2 from the germline V gene are SQVTM and ANQGSEA. This CDR3 is built from 14 residues. Trimming cost V 7 bases and J 4 bases; bases outside gene matches: 11.

This rearrangement joins TRBV19 to TRBJ2-2, with D uncertain. CDR3 length: 12 residues. Trimming took off 6 bases at V and 6 bases at J, with 8 bases between the two ends. Looked up from germline, CDR1 is LNHDA and CDR2 is SQIVND (reference sequence). Written as DNA, the CDR3 is TGTGCCAGTAGCCAAAGGCCCGGGGAGCTGTTTTTT. It specifies CASSQRPGELFF.

As to this clone: Additional DNA sequences in this sample encode the identical CDR3. The chain employs TRBV5-1 and TRBJ1-1; perhaps TRBD1 as D (5 bases). The V and J ends lost 4 bases and 1 base respectively, with 11 bases between them. The CDR3 has 14 residues. CDR1 and CDR2 from the germline V gene are SGHRS and YFSETQ. CDR3 in DNA: TGCGCCAGCAGCAGAGGGACCGAGAACACTGAAGCTTTCTTT. Translation gives CASSRGTENTEAFF.

J is TRBJ1-1 and V is TRBV27; 9 bases align to TRBD1. The J segment lost 6 bases and the V segment lost 2 bases, leaving 4 bases of the junction unmatched. This CDR3 comprises 14 residues. Germline values: CDR1 MNHEY, CDR2 SMNVEV (reference sequence). CDR3 residues: CASSLRDRESEAFF. As DNA, the CDR3 is TGTGCCAGCAGTTTACGGGACAGGGAGTCTGAAGCTTTCTTT.

Only one count was recorded for this clone. The chain joins TRBV28 to TRBJ1-1; D possibly corresponds to TRBD1 (5 bases). The CDR3 is 12 amino acids. V dropped 3 bases and J dropped 6 bases, with 8 bases sitting between them. Germline CDR1 is MDHEN and CDR2 is SYDVKM. CDR3: CASSLGGSEAFF. The CDR3 DNA reads as TGTGCCAGCAGTTTGGGGGGTTCTGAAGCTTTCTTT.

The chain combines TRBV27 with TRBJ2-3, with no clear D. The CDR3 sequence is 17 residues long. Per germline, CDR1 MNHEY and CDR2 SMNVEV (reference sequence). V lost 2 bases and J 4 bases, leaving 19 bases between the germline ends. CDR3 loop: CASSLRSGRGLADTQYF. CDR3 nucleotide sequence: TGTGCCAGCAGTTTACGATCGGGTCGTGGGTTGGCAGATACGCAGTATTTT.

This chain joins TRBV5-5 and TRBJ2-7; the match to TRBD2 covers 8 bases. V trimming: 4 bases; J trimming: 7 bases; junction bases outside the gene matches: 7. The CDR3 extends over 13 amino acids. Germline V gives CDR1 SGHKS, CDR2 YYEKEE (reference sequence). For the CDR3, the DNA is TGTGCCAGCAGCAAATCCGGGAGGGAAGAGCAGTACTTC. Amino acid sequence: CASSKSGREEQYF.

This chain uses TRBV6-2 or TRBV6-3 with TRBJ2-1; 8 positions match TRBD1. The germline V gene encodes CDR1 MNHEY and CDR2 SVGEGT. J gave up 5 bases and V 0 bases, and 6 bases lay outside the gene matches. The CDR3 length is 16 residues. The CDR3 DNA sequence: TGTGCCAGCAGTTACTCGATCGGGACAGGTCACAATGAGCAGTTCTTC. It translates to CASSYSIGTGHNEQFF.

The chain links TRBV30 to TRBJ1-1, with a weak D call TRBD1 (6 bases). V gave up 1 base and J gave up 10 bases, with 16 bases separating them. Germline assignment: CDR1 GTSNPN and CDR2 SVGIG (reference sequence). This CDR3 contains 13 residues. The CDR3 loop is CAWSDGGGFGAFF. The CDR3 coding sequence is TGTGCCTGGAGTGACGGAGGGGGTTTCGGAGCTTTCTTT.

The chain employs TRBV11-2 and TRBJ2-5, with D possibly being TRBD1 or TRBD2 (6 bases each). The CDR3 totals 14 residues. The V end lost 2 bases, the J end lost 7 bases, and 14 bases lay between the germline ends. Germline lookup yields CDR1 SGHAT and CDR2 FQNNGV. CDR3 in amino acids: CASSLTSGGPTQYF. The CDR3, as DNA: TGTGCCAGCAGCTTAACGTCCGGGGGCCCGACCCAGTACTTC. The variable domain in full, completed from reference TRBV11-2 and TRBJ2-5, reads EAGVAQSPRYKIIEKRQSVAFWCNPISGHATLYWYQQILGQGPKLLIQFQNNGVVDDSQLPKDRFSAERLKGVDSTLKIQPAKLEDSAVYLCASSLTSGGPTQYFGPGTRLLVL.

This chain uses TRBV4-2 with TRBJ2-2; possible D gene TRBD1, 5 bases. The CDR3 totals 17 residues. Trimming removed 0 bases at V and 4 bases at J, with 15 bases between. The germline V gene has CDR1 LGHNA and CDR2 YNFKEQ. CDR3 bases: TGTGCCAGCAGCCAAGATTGGGGCAGGGTTATCACCGGGGAGCTGTTTTTT. It specifies CASSQDWGRVITGELFF.

The chain is built from TRBV30 and TRBJ2-2; D is ambiguous. V lost 3 bases and J lost 7, with 12 bases in between. CDR1 is GTSNPN, CDR2 SVGIG, per germline (reference sequence). The CDR3 covers 13 residues. The CDR3 sequence is CAWRPSKFGELFF. CDR3 in DNA: TGTGCCTGGAGACCTTCTAAGTTCGGGGAGCTGTTTTTT.

This chain uses TRBV6-5 with TRBJ1-1; a possible D gene is TRBD1 (5 bases). This CDR3 has 14 residues. Germline V gene data show CDR1 as MNHEY and CDR2 as SVGAGI. The V end lost 6 bases, the J end lost 1 base, and 12 bases lay between the germline ends. DNA for the CDR3: TGTGCCAGCAGGGGTGGGACGGCGAACACTGAAGCTTTCTTT. Translating gives CASRGGTANTEAFF.

This clone was seen a single time. This sequence joins TRBV6-2 or TRBV6-3 and TRBJ1-1; perhaps TRBD1 as D (6 bases). This CDR3 is built from 17 residues. The germline CDR1 and CDR2 sequences are MNHEY and SVGEGT. Trimming cost V 3 bases and J 0 bases, with 17 bases left between them. For the CDR3, the DNA is TGTGCCAGCAGTTATACCTCCGGAGGGGGGATGAACACTGAAGCTTTCTTT. Translation gives CASSYTSGGGMNTEAFF.

The rearrangement joins TRBV12-3 or TRBV12-4 to TRBJ1-1; D is perhaps TRBD1 (5 bases). The V end lost 6 bases, the J end lost 7 bases, and 12 bases lay between the germline ends. There are 12 residues in the CDR3. The chain's CDR3 is CASSSDRFEAFF. The CDR3 DNA sequence: TGTGCCAGCAGCTCAGACAGATTTGAAGCTTTCTTT.